The clone carrying this TCR beta chain was seen a single time. The antigen is unknown. This CDR3 region has 12 residues. Germline V gene sequence: CDR1 DFQATT, CDR2 SNEGSKA (reference sequence). V lost 6 bases and J lost 4, with 12 bases in between. Profiles of TCR beta VDJ and CDR3 were generated from a genomic DNA template. TCRdb passed the reads through MiXCR, listing each CDR3 protein once. The repertoire holds 150,000 to 200,000 distinct CDR3 sequences, with under 70% as singletons. The data derive from a study of CD8+CD57+ T cells in acquired aplastic anemia. Study background: The average for DNA from sorted CD4+ and CD8+ cells was about 3.3 ug.

Study conclusions and caveats: CD8+ Simpson's diversity did not differ significantly between patients and controls. A set of more than 25 CD8+ CDR3 sequences was shared between patients and controls, and these sequences appeared highly expressed in patients.

The chain joins TRBV20-1 to TRBJ1-2; perhaps TRBD1 as D (6 bases). This receptor was obtained from a human donor with severe aplastic anemia or a healthy control (not recorded which). Sequences were obtained from sorted CD4+, CD8+, or CD8+CD57+ T cells (not recorded which) from PBMCs. The DNA of the CDR3 is TGCAGTGCACATGAGGGGGGCTATGGCTACACCTTC. Residues: CSAHEGGYGYTF.